The rows below give T cell receptor beta chains drawn from one sample of a study of shared clonotypes between healthy human individuals. Only in-frame clones appear in the TCRdb table, and some are missing; sequencing was by immunoSEQ multiplex PCR. Seen here are about 2.1 million clones, roughly 91% observed once, and the top ten hold around 1.7%. Input material: naive CD8+ T cells from PBMCs. These receptors were taken from a man aged 18-30 years in good health. Some clones in this sample may be carry-over from other donors' samples. Each CDR3 is given with its conserved first and last residue. Fields, in order: D gene, V gene, clone size, J gene, CDR3 protein, CDR3 DNA. The D gene is left open where the match is weak. Expanded clones get a size class; other rows say once, few or many, or leave the size out.

D gene: NA; V gene: TRBV11-2; clone size: NA; J gene: TRBJ1-1; CDR3 protein: CASSLGTGNTEAFF; CDR3 DNA: TGTGCCAGCAGCTTAGGAACAGGGAACACTGAAGCTTTCTTT
D gene: TRBD2; V gene: TRBV19; clone size: once; J gene: TRBJ2-1; CDR3 protein: CASSLLDGTSGRARTNEQFF; CDR3 DNA: TGTGCCAGTAGTTTATTGGATGGGACTAGCGGGAGGGCGAGAACCAATGAGCAGTTCTTC
D gene: TRBD2; V gene: TRBV9; clone size: NA; J gene: TRBJ2-1; CDR3 protein: CASSLRGTRQNEQFF; CDR3 DNA: TGTGCCAGCAGCCTACGAGGGACTAGACAAAATGAGCAGTTCTTC
D gene: NA; V gene: TRBV19; clone size: once; J gene: TRBJ2-7; CDR3 protein: CASRAGLTYEQYF; CDR3 DNA: TGTGCCAGTAGGGCAGGCCTAACCTACGAGCAGTACTTC
D gene: TRBD2; V gene: TRBV5-1; clone size: NA; J gene: TRBJ2-1; CDR3 protein: CASSWGLAGIDNEQFF; CDR3 DNA: TGCGCCAGCAGCTGGGGACTAGCGGGAATTGACAATGAGCAGTTCTTC
D gene: TRBD2; V gene: TRBV7-9; clone size: NA; J gene: TRBJ2-1; CDR3 protein: CASSLHSGRINEQFF; CDR3 DNA: TGTGCCAGCAGCCTCCATAGCGGGAGGATCAATGAGCAGTTCTTC
D gene: NA; V gene: TRBV6-5; clone size: NA; J gene: TRBJ2-7; CDR3 protein: CASSYSRGFYEQYF; CDR3 DNA: TGTGCCAGCAGTTACTCCCGGGGCTTCTACGAGCAGTACTTC
D gene: TRBD1; V gene: TRBV19; clone size: NA; J gene: TRBJ1-1; CDR3 protein: CASSITGQVNTEAFF; CDR3 DNA: TGTGCCAGTAGTATTACTGGACAGGTGAACACTGAAGCTTTCTTT
D gene: NA; V gene: TRBV11-2; clone size: NA; J gene: TRBJ1-2; CDR3 protein: CASSLSTGPRGYTF; CDR3 DNA: TGTGCCAGCAGCTTGTCAACAGGGCCGCGGGGCTACACCTTC
D gene: TRBD2; V gene: TRBV7-8; clone size: once; J gene: TRBJ2-7; CDR3 protein: CASSLVAGSYEQYF; CDR3 DNA: TGTGCCAGCAGCTTAGTAGCGGGGTCCTACGAGCAGTACTTC
D gene: NA; V gene: TRBV29-1; clone size: NA; J gene: TRBJ2-1; CDR3 protein: CSVEDRGRPRNEQFF; CDR3 DNA: TGCAGCGTTGAAGATCGGGGACGCCCGCGGAATGAGCAGTTCTTC
D gene: NA; V gene: TRBV4-2; clone size: NA; J gene: TRBJ1-2; CDR3 protein: CASSLSLRESGGYTF; CDR3 DNA: TGTGCCAGCAGCCTCAGCCTAAGGGAGTCGGGTGGCTACACCTTC
D gene: NA; V gene: TRBV2; clone size: NA; J gene: TRBJ1-5; CDR3 protein: CASSDSGRVHQPQHF; CDR3 DNA: TGTGCCAGCAGTGACTCCGGCAGGGTCCATCAGCCCCAGCATTTT
D gene: TRBD2; V gene: TRBV14; clone size: NA; J gene: TRBJ2-7; CDR3 protein: CASGLAAYEQYF; CDR3 DNA: TGTGCCAGCGGACTAGCGGCCTACGAGCAGTACTTC
D gene: NA; V gene: TRBV20-1; clone size: once; J gene: TRBJ1-2; CDR3 protein: CSAFRDGYTF; CDR3 DNA: TGCAGTGCTTTCAGGGACGGCTACACCTTC
D gene: TRBD2; V gene: TRBV27; clone size: NA; J gene: TRBJ2-3; CDR3 protein: CASSSLASMLAGGPEDTQYF; CDR3 DNA: TGTGCCAGCAGTTCCCTCGCCTCCATGCTAGCGGGAGGGCCGGAAGATACGCAGTATTTT
D gene: NA; V gene: TRBV29-1; clone size: NA; J gene: TRBJ2-7; CDR3 protein: CSVEAPHSYEQYF; CDR3 DNA: TGCAGCGTTGAAGCACCCCACTCCTACGAGCAGTACTTC
D gene: NA; V gene: TRBV4-1; clone size: NA; J gene: TRBJ1-5; CDR3 protein: CASSQDSTLMEPQHF; CDR3 DNA: TGCGCCAGCAGCCAAGATAGCACACTCATGGAGCCCCAGCATTTT
D gene: NA; V gene: TRBV19; clone size: once; J gene: TRBJ1-2; CDR3 protein: CASSINRALANYGYTF; CDR3 DNA: TGTGCCAGTAGTATTAACAGAGCATTAGCTAACTATGGCTACACCTTC
D gene: TRBD1; V gene: TRBV9; clone size: NA; J gene: TRBJ1-3; CDR3 protein: CASSATGWTGNTIYF; CDR3 DNA: TGTGCCAGCAGCGCGACAGGGTGGACTGGAAACACCATATATTTT
D gene: TRBD1; V gene: TRBV4-2; clone size: NA; J gene: TRBJ1-2; CDR3 protein: CASSQVGFGRTGQEYGYTF; CDR3 DNA: TGTGCCAGCAGCCAAGTTGGGTTCGGCCGGACAGGGCAGGAGTATGGCTACACCTTC
D gene: TRBD1; V gene: TRBV7-2; clone size: once; J gene: TRBJ2-7; CDR3 protein: CASSSRGQGANEQYF; CDR3 DNA: TGTGCCAGCAGCTCGAGGGGGCAGGGGGCAAACGAGCAGTACTTC
D gene: NA; V gene: TRBV5-6; clone size: NA; J gene: TRBJ2-6; CDR3 protein: CASSTRSGAGANVLTF; CDR3 DNA: TGTGCCAGCAGCACCCGGTCGGGGGCTGGGGCCAACGTCCTGACTTTC
D gene: TRBD2; V gene: TRBV14; clone size: NA; J gene: TRBJ2-7; CDR3 protein: CASSLLAGTRYEQYF; CDR3 DNA: TGTGCCAGCAGCCTACTAGCGGGTACCCGCTACGAGCAGTACTTC
D gene: TRBD2; V gene: TRBV25-1; clone size: NA; J gene: TRBJ2-7; CDR3 protein: CASGGGFHYEQYF; CDR3 DNA: TGTGCCAGCGGGGGGGGGTTCCACTACGAGCAGTACTTC
D gene: NA; V gene: TRBV11-2; clone size: NA; J gene: TRBJ2-1; CDR3 protein: CASSLDPGGLNEQFF; CDR3 DNA: TGTGCCAGCAGCTTAGATCCAGGGGGGTTGAATGAGCAGTTCTTC
D gene: NA; V gene: TRBV9; clone size: NA; J gene: TRBJ2-1; CDR3 protein: CASSVSGATSYNEQFF; CDR3 DNA: TGTGCCAGCAGCGTCTCCGGGGCGACCTCCTACAATGAGCAGTTCTTC
D gene: NA; V gene: TRBV27; clone size: NA; J gene: TRBJ2-2; CDR3 protein: CASSPSGLLNTGELFF; CDR3 DNA: TGTGCCAGCAGTCCTTCGGGACTCTTGAACACCGGGGAGCTGTTTTTT
D gene: TRBD2; V gene: TRBV27; clone size: NA; J gene: TRBJ2-7; CDR3 protein: CASSPRFLREGFYEQYF; CDR3 DNA: TGTGCCAGCAGTCCCCGTTTTTTGCGGGAGGGGTTCTACGAGCAGTACTTC
D gene: TRBD1; V gene: TRBV6-1; clone size: NA; J gene: TRBJ2-5; CDR3 protein: CASSEFETGYPRGQYF; CDR3 DNA: TGTGCCAGCAGTGAATTTGAGACAGGGTACCCCAGAGGCCAGTACTTC
D gene: NA; V gene: TRBV7-2; clone size: NA; J gene: TRBJ2-1; CDR3 protein: CASSLGFNEQFF; CDR3 DNA: TGTGCCAGCAGCTTAGGATTCAATGAGCAGTTCTTC
D gene: NA; V gene: TRBV4-2; clone size: NA; J gene: TRBJ1-2; CDR3 protein: CASSPAEANYGYTF; CDR3 DNA: TGTGCCAGCAGCCCAGCGGAGGCTAACTATGGCTACACCTTC
D gene: TRBD1; V gene: TRBV4-1; clone size: NA; J gene: TRBJ2-2; CDR3 protein: CASSHVRDREVAGELFF; CDR3 DNA: TGCGCCAGCAGCCATGTCCGGGACAGGGAGGTTGCCGGGGAGCTGTTTTTT
D gene: NA; V gene: TRBV27; clone size: NA; J gene: TRBJ1-2; CDR3 protein: CASSLSKGVRAYGYTF; CDR3 DNA: TGTGCCAGCAGTTTATCGAAGGGGGTTCGAGCCTATGGCTACACCTTC
D gene: NA; V gene: TRBV28; clone size: few; J gene: TRBJ2-4; CDR3 protein: CATSSRVLDIQYF; CDR3 DNA: TGTGCCACGTCCTCCAGGGTGTTGGATATTCAGTACTTC
D gene: NA; V gene: TRBV6-5; clone size: NA; J gene: TRBJ2-7; CDR3 protein: CASSSPVQGRTYEQYF; CDR3 DNA: TGTGCCAGCAGTTCCCCCGTCCAGGGACGAACCTACGAGCAGTACTTC
D gene: NA; V gene: TRBV7-9; clone size: few; J gene: TRBJ1-5; CDR3 protein: CASSLGANQPQHF; CDR3 DNA: TGTGCCAGCAGCTTAGGGGCCAATCAGCCCCAGCATTTT
D gene: TRBD1; V gene: TRBV9; clone size: NA; J gene: TRBJ2-5; CDR3 protein: CASSVDGVTGDQETQYF; CDR3 DNA: TGTGCCAGCAGCGTAGACGGCGTGACAGGGGACCAAGAGACCCAGTACTTC
D gene: NA; V gene: TRBV4-1; clone size: once; J gene: TRBJ2-3; CDR3 protein: CASSQRSPDTQYF; CDR3 DNA: TGCGCCAGCAGCCAAAGATCCCCAGATACGCAGTATTTT
D gene: NA; V gene: TRBV29-1; clone size: NA; J gene: TRBJ2-1; CDR3 protein: CSVEAGDLLYNEQFF; CDR3 DNA: TGCAGCGTTGAAGCTGGGGACTTATTATACAATGAGCAGTTCTTC
D gene: NA; V gene: TRBV5-1; clone size: NA; J gene: TRBJ2-1; CDR3 protein: CASIGVPDNEQFF; CDR3 DNA: TGCGCCAGCATAGGGGTCCCGGACAATGAGCAGTTCTTC
D gene: TRBD2; V gene: TRBV7-7; clone size: NA; J gene: TRBJ2-1; CDR3 protein: CASSLLAGGYNEQFF; CDR3 DNA: TGTGCCAGCAGCTTACTAGCGGGGGGCTACAATGAGCAGTTCTTC
D gene: NA; V gene: TRBV9; clone size: NA; J gene: TRBJ2-1; CDR3 protein: CASSVDYNEQFF; CDR3 DNA: TGTGCCAGCAGCGTCGACTACAATGAGCAGTTCTTC
D gene: TRBD2; V gene: TRBV27; clone size: NA; J gene: TRBJ2-3; CDR3 protein: CASSLVPSGGTDTQYF; CDR3 DNA: TGTGCCAGCAGTTTAGTGCCTAGCGGGGGCACAGATACGCAGTATTTT
D gene: TRBD2; V gene: TRBV7-2; clone size: NA; J gene: TRBJ2-1; CDR3 protein: CASSLRTSGYNEQFF; CDR3 DNA: TGTGCCAGCAGCCTACGGACTAGCGGCTACAATGAGCAGTTCTTC
D gene: NA; V gene: TRBV11-2; clone size: NA; J gene: TRBJ1-3; CDR3 protein: CASSLSGNTIYF; CDR3 DNA: TGTGCCAGCAGCTTATCTGGAAACACCATATATTTT
D gene: NA; V gene: TRBV29-1; clone size: NA; J gene: TRBJ2-7; CDR3 protein: CSVQGRGPYEQYF; CDR3 DNA: TGCAGCGTTCAGGGCAGGGGACCCTACGAGCAGTACTTC
D gene: NA; V gene: TRBV11-2; clone size: NA; J gene: TRBJ2-7; CDR3 protein: CASSLVGGVYEQYF; CDR3 DNA: TGTGCCAGCAGCTTAGTTGGCGGGGTCTACGAGCAGTACTTC
D gene: NA; V gene: TRBV14; clone size: NA; J gene: TRBJ2-7; CDR3 protein: CASSQDRRQALTYEQYF; CDR3 DNA: TGTGCCAGCAGCCAAGATCGGCGACAGGCCCTGACCTACGAGCAGTACTTC
D gene: NA; V gene: TRBV7-9; clone size: NA; J gene: TRBJ1-4; CDR3 protein: CASSSEGPGVKLFF; CDR3 DNA: TGTGCCAGCAGCTCCGAAGGCCCAGGCGTAAAACTGTTTTTT
D gene: NA; V gene: TRBV15; clone size: NA; J gene: TRBJ2-2; CDR3 protein: CATRPRARTGELFF; CDR3 DNA: TGTGCCACCCGACCCCGGGCTAGGACCGGGGAGCTGTTTTTT